Described below is a single TCR beta chain sequence and its context. Antigen unknown. Here immunoSEQ multiplex PCR was the method, and the copy in TCRdb shows in-frame clones only, minus some. The sample lists about 90,000 clones, roughly four fifths occurring once. The record originates from a study of graft-versus-host responses after intestinal transplantation. Study at large: Grafts that recipients had were multivisceral, liver-intestinal, or isolated intestinal transplants. Recipients were all induced with anti-thymocyte globulin, then given tacrolimus and steroids for approximately 3 years.

Regarding the study as a whole: There was an association between peak levels of circulating GvH clones and early post-transplant HvG declines.

The CDR3 totals 17 residues. In germline, CDR1 is SGHRS, CDR2 YFSETQ. The V and J ends lost 7 bases and 7 bases, in that order; junction bases with no gene match: 17. The clonotype was recovered from a human donor who received an intestinal transplant. This specimen was unstimulated CD4+ T cells sorted from spleen or lymph node cells, taken before intestinal transplant. The chain is built from TRBV5-1 and TRBJ2-2; TRBD2 matches 9 bases. The CDR3 sequence: CASSLEPSGNAHGELFF. In DNA, the CDR3 is TGCGCCAGCTCCCTGGAGCCTAGCGGGAATGCCCACGGGGAGCTGTTTTTT.